Listed below are T cell receptor beta chains from one sample, sequenced in a study of cytomegalovirus exposure and HLA in healthy donors. Assay: immunoSEQ multiplex PCR; the TCRdb copy retains only in-frame clones and omits some. The table has approximately 200,000 clones, roughly 74% seen once. Sequencing was carried out using PBMCs. The receptors come from a woman younger than 45 in good health and CMV-seropositive. Both conserved end residues are part of each CDR3. D genes are given only for firm matches. Expanded clones are given a class, and other clones once, few, many or no size at all.

.	TRBV7-9	TRBJ2-3	TRBD2	CASSPGQGTSGDTQYF	TGTGCCAGCAGCCCAGGGCAGGGGACTAGCGGAGATACGCAGTATTTT
.	TRBV6-4	TRBJ2-1	TRBD2	CASSAWLAGYNEQFF	TGTGCCAGCAGTGCGTGGCTAGCGGGCTACAATGAGCAGTTCTTC
.	TRBV4-1	TRBJ2-1	TRBD2	CASSQPTSGRAFYEQFF	TGCGCCAGCAGCCAGCCGACTAGCGGGAGGGCCTTCTATGAGCAGTTCTTC
.	TRBV19	TRBJ2-3	.	CASTRWGPGDTSISTDTQYF	TGTGCCAGTACTCGGTGGGGCCCCGGGGACACCTCGATTAGCACAGATACGCAGTATTTT
many	TRBV5-6	TRBJ2-7	.	CASSLRAYEQYF	TGTGCCAGCAGCCTCAGGGCCTACGAGCAGTACTTC
.	TRBV4-1	TRBJ2-7	.	CASSQERGNSYEQYF	TGCGCCAGCAGCCAAGAGAGGGGGAACTCCTACGAGCAGTACTTC
.	TRBV11-2	TRBJ1-4	.	CASSLGGGVNEKLFF	TGTGCCAGCAGCTTAGGAGGGGGGGTTAATGAAAAACTGTTTTTT
.	TRBV2	TRBJ1-5	.	CASSVFGRSNQPQHF	TGTGCCAGCAGTGTCTTCGGCAGGAGCAATCAGCCCCAGCATTTT
.	TRBV21-1	TRBJ2-5	.	CASSKEIAGEETQYF	TGTGCCAGCAGCAAAGAGATCGCGGGTGAAGAGACCCAGTACTTC
.	TRBV9	TRBJ2-7	TRBD2	CASSVELAGFYEQYF	TGTGCCAGCAGCGTAGAGCTAGCGGGGTTCTACGAGCAGTACTTC
.	TRBV5-1	TRBJ1-1	TRBD1	CASSLDGTGLTNTEAFF	TGCGCCAGCAGCTTGGATGGGACAGGGCTAACGAACACTGAAGCTTTCTTT
.	TRBV7-8	TRBJ1-5	TRBD1	CASSLARGTALNQPQHF	TGTGCCAGCAGCTTAGCGCGAGGGACAGCCCTCAATCAGCCCCAGCATTTT
.	TRBV6-1	TRBJ1-5	.	CASSEWSSDNQPQHF	TGTGCCAGCAGTGAATGGTCCTCAGACAATCAGCCCCAGCATTTT
.	TRBV5-4	TRBJ2-5	.	CASSPQTSSETQYF	TGTGCCAGCAGCCCCCAGACTAGTTCCGAGACCCAGTACTTC
few	TRBV6-6	TRBJ1-2	TRBD1	CASSYDRGVYGYTF	TGTGCCAGCAGCTATGACAGGGGCGTCTATGGCTACACCTTC
.	TRBV6-1	TRBJ1-5	TRBD1	CASSEEGQVQGQPQHF	TGTGCCAGCAGTGAAGAAGGACAGGTCCAGGGTCAGCCCCAGCATTTT
.	TRBV10-1	TRBJ2-3	TRBD2	CASTGTSTTDTQYF	TGCGCCAGCACCGGGACTAGCACCACAGATACGCAGTATTTT
few	TRBV15	TRBJ1-5	.	CATSEEGLPGQPQHF	TGTGCCACCAGCGAAGAGGGCCTACCAGGTCAGCCCCAGCATTTT
.	TRBV6-5	TRBJ2-1	.	CASSRLGLLYNEQFF	TGTGCCAGCAGCCGCCTTGGGCTCCTCTACAATGAGCAGTTCTTC
once	TRBV7-8	TRBJ1-5	TRBD1	CASSFGTGWGQPQHF	TGTGCCAGCAGCTTCGGGACAGGTTGGGGTCAGCCCCAGCATTTT
.	TRBV7-7	TRBJ2-2	TRBD1	CASSSDRGAGELFF	TGTGCTAGCAGCTCCGACAGGGGCGCCGGGGAGCTGTTTTTT
few	TRBV5-4	TRBJ2-3	TRBD1	CASSLGGQGRTDTQYF	TGTGCCAGCAGCTTGGGGGGACAGGGGAGGACAGATACGCAGTATTTT